The TCR beta chain under discussion was sequenced for a study of CD8+CD57+ T cells in acquired aplastic anemia. Study-level findings and limits: Both patients and controls carried the same twenty-nine CD8+ CDR3 sequences.

Genomic DNA constituted the template upon which TCR beta VDJ and CDR3 profiling was performed. TCRdb fed the reads into MiXCR, producing one record per CDR3 protein. This sample has 160,000 or so distinct CDR3 sequences, with about half found just once. Germline CDR1 and CDR2: LNHDA and SQIVND (reference sequence). The CDR3 is 12 residues long. Trimming took 3 bases from V and 8 from J, leaving 10 bases between them. Only patients with CD8+CD57+ cell expansion on flow cytometry were chosen for sequencing. This clonotype showed up many times. Its target is unknown. Sequenced material: sorted CD4+, CD8+, or CD8+CD57+ T cells (not recorded which) from PBMCs. The rearrangement joins TRBV19 to TRBJ1-2; D ambiguous. This TCR derives from a human donor with aplastic anemia. The DNA for the CDR3 is TGTGCCAGTAGTATTTGGCAGAACGGCTACACCTTC. This sequence encodes CASSIWQNGYTF.